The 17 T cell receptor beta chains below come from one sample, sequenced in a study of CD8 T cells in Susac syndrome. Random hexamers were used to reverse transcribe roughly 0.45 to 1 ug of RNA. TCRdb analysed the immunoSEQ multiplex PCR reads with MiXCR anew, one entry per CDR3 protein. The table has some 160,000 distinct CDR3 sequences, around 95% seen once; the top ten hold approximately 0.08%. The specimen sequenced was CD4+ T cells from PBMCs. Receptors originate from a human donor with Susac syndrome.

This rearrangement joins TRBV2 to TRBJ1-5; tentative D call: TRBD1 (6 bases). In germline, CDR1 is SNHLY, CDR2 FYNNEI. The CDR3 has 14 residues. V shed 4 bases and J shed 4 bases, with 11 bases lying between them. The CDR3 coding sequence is TGTGCCAGCAGTGCACAGGGTACGAATCAGCCCCAGCATTTT. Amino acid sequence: CASSAQGTNQPQHF.

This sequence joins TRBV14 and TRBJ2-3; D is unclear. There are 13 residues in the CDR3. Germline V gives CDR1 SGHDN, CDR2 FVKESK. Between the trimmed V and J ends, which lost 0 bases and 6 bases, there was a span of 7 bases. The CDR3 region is CASSQDLGDTQYF. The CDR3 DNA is TGTGCCAGCAGCCAAGATCTCGGGGATACGCAGTATTTT.

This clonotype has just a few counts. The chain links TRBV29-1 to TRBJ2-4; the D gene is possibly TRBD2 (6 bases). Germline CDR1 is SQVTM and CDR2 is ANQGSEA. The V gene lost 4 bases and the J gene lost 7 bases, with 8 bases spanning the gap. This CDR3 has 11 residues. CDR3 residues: CSVVGTNIQYF. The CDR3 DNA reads TGCAGCGTTGTTGGGACTAACATTCAGTACTTC.

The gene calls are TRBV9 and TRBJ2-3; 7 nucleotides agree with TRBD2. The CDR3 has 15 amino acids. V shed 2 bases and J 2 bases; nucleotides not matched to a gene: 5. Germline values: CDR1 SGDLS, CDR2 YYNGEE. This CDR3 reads CASSVLSGDTDTQYF. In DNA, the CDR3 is TGTGCCAGCAGCGTTTTAAGCGGGGACACAGATACGCAGTATTTT.

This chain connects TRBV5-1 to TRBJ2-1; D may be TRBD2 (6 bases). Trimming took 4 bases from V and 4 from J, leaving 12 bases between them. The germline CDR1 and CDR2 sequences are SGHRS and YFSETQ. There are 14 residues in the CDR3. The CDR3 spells CASSQTSSYNEQFF. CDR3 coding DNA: TGCGCCAGCAGCCAGACTAGTTCGTACAATGAGCAGTTCTTC.

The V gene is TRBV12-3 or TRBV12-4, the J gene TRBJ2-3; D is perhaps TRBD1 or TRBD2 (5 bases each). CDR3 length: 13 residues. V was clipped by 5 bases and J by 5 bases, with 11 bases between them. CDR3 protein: CASSPGHKDTQYF. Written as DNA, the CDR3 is TGTGCCAGCAGTCCGGGGCATAAAGATACGCAGTATTTT.

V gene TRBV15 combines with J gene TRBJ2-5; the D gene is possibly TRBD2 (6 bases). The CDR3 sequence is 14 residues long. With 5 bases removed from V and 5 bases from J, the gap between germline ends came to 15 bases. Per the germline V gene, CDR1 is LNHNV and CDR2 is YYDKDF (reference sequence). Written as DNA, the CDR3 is TGTGCCACCAGCGGAGGGCCGGCCGGGGAGACCCAGTACTTC. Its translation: CATSGGPAGETQYF.

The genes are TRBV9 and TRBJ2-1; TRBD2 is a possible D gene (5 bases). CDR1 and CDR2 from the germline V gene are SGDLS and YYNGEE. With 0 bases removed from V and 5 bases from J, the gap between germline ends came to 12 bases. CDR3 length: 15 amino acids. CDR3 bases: TGTGCCAGCAGCGTAGATAAGCGGTTTCACAATGAGCAGTTCTTC. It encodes CASSVDKRFHNEQFF.

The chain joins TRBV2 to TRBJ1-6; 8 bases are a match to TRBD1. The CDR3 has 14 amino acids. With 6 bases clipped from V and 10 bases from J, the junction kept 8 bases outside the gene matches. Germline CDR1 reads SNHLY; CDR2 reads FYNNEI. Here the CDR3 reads CASRPGQGGSPLHF. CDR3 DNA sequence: TGTGCCAGCAGACCCGGACAGGGTGGGTCACCCCTCCACTTT.

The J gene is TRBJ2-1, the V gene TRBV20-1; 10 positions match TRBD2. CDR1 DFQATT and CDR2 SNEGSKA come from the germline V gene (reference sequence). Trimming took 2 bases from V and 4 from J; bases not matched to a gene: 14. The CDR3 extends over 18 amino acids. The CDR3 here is CSARQRTPGLAAYNEQFF. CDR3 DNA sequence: TGCAGTGCTAGACAAAGGACGCCTGGACTAGCGGCTTACAATGAGCAGTTCTTC.

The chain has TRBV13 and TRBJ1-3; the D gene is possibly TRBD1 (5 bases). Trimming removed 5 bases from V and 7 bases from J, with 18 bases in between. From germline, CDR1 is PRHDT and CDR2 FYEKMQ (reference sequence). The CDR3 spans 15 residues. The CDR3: CASSKEAGKGNTIYF. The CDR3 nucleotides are TGTGCCAGCAGCAAAGAAGCAGGGAAGGGGAACACCATATATTTT.

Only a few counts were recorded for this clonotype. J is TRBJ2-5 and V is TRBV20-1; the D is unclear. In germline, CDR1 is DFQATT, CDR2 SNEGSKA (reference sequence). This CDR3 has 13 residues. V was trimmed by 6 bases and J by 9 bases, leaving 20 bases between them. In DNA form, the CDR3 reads TGCAGTGCCCCTTACGGCAGTCCCGAGGCCCAGTACTTC. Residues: CSAPYGSPEAQYF.

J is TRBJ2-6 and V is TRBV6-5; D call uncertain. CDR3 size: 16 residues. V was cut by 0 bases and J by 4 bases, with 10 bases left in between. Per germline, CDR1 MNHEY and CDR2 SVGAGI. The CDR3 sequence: CASSYSSRVGANVLTF. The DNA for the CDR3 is TGTGCCAGCAGTTACTCGTCCCGAGTCGGGGCCAACGTCCTGACTTTC.

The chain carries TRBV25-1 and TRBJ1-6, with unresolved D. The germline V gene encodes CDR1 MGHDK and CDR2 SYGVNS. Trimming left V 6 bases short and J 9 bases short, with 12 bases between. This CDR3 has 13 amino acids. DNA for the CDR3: TGTGCCAGCAGCGCAAGCGGAGGTTCACCCCTCCACTTT. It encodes CASSASGGSPLHF.

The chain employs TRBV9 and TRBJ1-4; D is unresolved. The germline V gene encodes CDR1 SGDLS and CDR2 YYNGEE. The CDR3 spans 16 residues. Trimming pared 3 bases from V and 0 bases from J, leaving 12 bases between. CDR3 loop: CASSAHSGPTNEKLFF. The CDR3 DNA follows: TGTGCCAGCAGCGCTCATAGCGGGCCAACTAATGAAAAACTGTTTTTT.

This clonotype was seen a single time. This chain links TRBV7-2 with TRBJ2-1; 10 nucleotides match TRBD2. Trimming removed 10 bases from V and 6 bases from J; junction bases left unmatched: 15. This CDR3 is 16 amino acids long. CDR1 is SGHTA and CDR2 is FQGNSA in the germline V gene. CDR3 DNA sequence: TGTGCCAACCAACAAAGGCGGAGCGGGGGGGCCAATGAGCAGTTCTTC. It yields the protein CANQQRRSGGANEQFF.

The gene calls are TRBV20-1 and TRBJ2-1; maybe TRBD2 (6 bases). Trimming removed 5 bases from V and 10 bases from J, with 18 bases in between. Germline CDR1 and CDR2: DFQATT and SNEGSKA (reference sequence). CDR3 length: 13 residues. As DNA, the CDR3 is TGCAGTGCTGGCAGGACGGCGGCGGGAGAGCAGTTCTTC. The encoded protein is CSAGRTAAGEQFF.